Shown below are 9 T cell receptor beta chains from a single sample sequenced in a study of shared clonotypes between healthy human individuals. The repertoire was sequenced with immunoSEQ multiplex PCR; TCRdb's copy has only in-frame clones and lacks some. Among around 2.5 million clones listed, under 95% were seen once. Sequenced input: naive CD4+ T cells from PBMCs. Indicated subset: CD45RA+ positively selected. Receptors originate from a man aged 18-30 years in good health. Some clones in this sample may be carry-over from other donors' samples.

This clone was seen just once. The chain carries TRBV18 and TRBJ1-2; no definite D call. The CDR3 has 13 amino acids. Looked up from germline, CDR1 is KGHSH and CDR2 is LQKENI. V was cut by 6 bases and J by 1 base, with 9 bases left in between. CDR3 coding DNA: TGTGCCAGCTCCACGAGCCATAACTATGGCTACACCTTC. This encodes CASSTSHNYGYTF.

The chain joins TRBV28 to TRBJ1-2; D unclear. Germline loops: CDR1 MDHEN, CDR2 SYDVKM. This CDR3 region has 13 residues. Trimming removed 7 bases at V and 4 bases at J, with 13 bases between. CDR3 nucleotides: TGTGCCAGCATCCGGGGAGAACGCTATGGCTACACCTTC. The encoded protein is CASIRGERYGYTF.

The chain recombines TRBV4-1 with TRBJ2-2; D call uncertain. The CDR3 spans 17 residues. Germline V lookup: CDR1 MGHRA, CDR2 YSYEKL. Trimming took 1 base from V and 0 from J, leaving 12 bases between them. The DNA of the CDR3 is TGCGCCAGCAGCCAAGTATCCCTCTCCGCGAACACCGGGGAGCTGTTTTTT. It translates to CASSQVSLSANTGELFF.

The chain combines TRBV11-1 with TRBJ2-1; 14 nucleotides align to TRBD2. Per the germline V gene, CDR1 is SGHAT and CDR2 is FQDESV (reference sequence). CDR3 length equals 16 residues. V dropped 5 bases and J dropped 9; count of bases not matched to a gene: 9. The CDR3 protein is CASSRTGLAGEGEQFF. CDR3 nucleotides: TGTGCCAGCAGCCGGACGGGACTAGCGGGAGAAGGTGAGCAGTTCTTC.

With regard to this clone: The sample contains more than one DNA sequence encoding this CDR3. The rearrangement joins TRBV18 to TRBJ2-3; TRBD2 agrees at 9 bases. The CDR3 consists of 14 residues. Germline lookup yields CDR1 KGHSH and CDR2 LQKENI. With 6 bases clipped from V and 3 bases from J, the junction kept 4 bases outside the gene matches. CDR3 bases: TGTGCCAGCTCGCCGACTAGCGGAACAGATACGCAGTATTTT. It is translated as CASSPTSGTDTQYF.

Turning to this clone: The same CDR3 also results from other DNA sequences found in this sample. The rearrangement joins TRBV7-2 to TRBJ2-7; D is uncertain. The V gene lost 1 base and the J gene lost 0 bases, with 7 bases spanning the gap. Per germline, CDR1 SGHTA and CDR2 FQGNSA. CDR3 size: 14 residues. CDR3 protein: CASSLGRVSYEQYF. The CDR3 DNA sequence: TGTGCCAGCAGCTTAGGGCGAGTCTCCTACGAGCAGTACTTC.

The V gene is TRBV14, the J gene TRBJ1-2; the D is unclear. The CDR3 is made up of 13 amino acids. Trimming pared 2 bases from V and 8 bases from J, leaving 12 bases between. Germline CDR1 and CDR2: SGHDN and FVKESK. Here the CDR3 DNA reads TGTGCCAGCAGCCAACTGACGCGGGCAGGCTACACCTTC. Its protein product is CASSQLTRAGYTF.

This clone was found once. The V and J genes are TRBV28 and TRBJ1-2; no clear D gene. This CDR3 comprises 13 residues. Germline V CDR1 and CDR2: MDHEN, SYDVKM. Trimming left V 3 bases short and J 7 bases short, with 12 bases between. The CDR3 region is CASSFPGRVGYTF. In nucleotides, the CDR3 is TGTGCCAGCAGTTTTCCCGGGCGGGTTGGCTACACCTTC.

A remark on this clone: Additional DNA sequences in this sample encode the identical CDR3. The gene calls are TRBV18 and TRBJ1-1; weak D call: TRBD1 (5 bases). The CDR3 loop spans 15 amino acids. CDR1 KGHSH and CDR2 LQKENI come from the germline V gene. V was clipped by 3 bases and J by 0 bases, with 11 bases between them. CDR3 coding DNA: TGTGCCAGCTCACCGGGGGTGGGAGTGAACACTGAAGCTTTCTTT. Its translation is CASSPGVGVNTEAFF.